A selection of T cell receptor beta chains follows, all from one sample in a study of shared clonotypes between healthy human individuals. Generated by immunoSEQ multiplex PCR, the TCRdb table keeps only in-frame clones and is missing some. Of over a million clones listed, roughly 95% are singletons. The sample was naive CD4+ T cells sorted from blood. The source is a man under 40 in good health. CDR3s leave out the opening cysteine and the closing phenylalanine or tryptophan. Each record gives: J gene, V gene, clone size, CDR3 protein. Clone size is shown for a subset of rows, as once, few, many or a class of expanded clone.

J: TRBJ2-5
V: TRBV7-9
size: .
CDR3: ASSFGQETQY

J: TRBJ1-4
V: TRBV10-3
size: .
CDR3: AISAGRGTEEKLF

J: TRBJ2-2
V: TRBV14
size: .
CDR3: ASSQNVLNTGELF

J: TRBJ2-5
V: TRBV25-1
size: .
CDR3: ASRTGGETQY

J: TRBJ2-1
V: TRBV30
size: .
CDR3: AWSAEQGSSRF

J: TRBJ2-5
V: TRBV28
size: .
CDR3: ASSIVGGAETQY

J: TRBJ2-7
V: TRBV18
size: .
CDR3: ASSPTPVQRTYEQY

J: TRBJ1-2
V: TRBV7-2
size: .
CDR3: ASSYKDRPNYGYT

J: TRBJ2-1
V: TRBV4-1
size: .
CDR3: ASSQGLADIYNEQF

J: TRBJ1-3
V: TRBV6-1
size: .
CDR3: ASSQHDSGNTIY

J: TRBJ2-1
V: TRBV9
size: .
CDR3: ASSVEGLADEQF

J: TRBJ2-1
V: TRBV2
size: .
CDR3: ASSERIVSSYNEQF

J: TRBJ2-2
V: TRBV7-2
size: .
CDR3: ASSPFGGTGELF

J: TRBJ1-1
V: TRBV7-9
size: .
CDR3: ASSLVAPGTEAF

J: TRBJ2-7
V: TRBV5-1
size: few
CDR3: ASSFQGALDYEQY

J: TRBJ1-5
V: TRBV6-5
size: few
CDR3: ASGISNQPQH

J: TRBJ2-7
V: TRBV13
size: .
CDR3: ASSFLAEPEQY

J: TRBJ1-3
V: TRBV4-2
size: .
CDR3: ASSQEGVDRAGNTIY

J: TRBJ2-1
V: TRBV5-1
size: .
CDR3: ASRDSILAGGENYNEQF

J: TRBJ1-2
V: TRBV6-5
size: once
CDR3: ASRFGANYGYT

J: TRBJ1-1
V: TRBV19
size: .
CDR3: ASSAPGRMNTEAF

J: TRBJ1-3
V: TRBV5-4
size: .
CDR3: ASSLDGLSGNTIY

J: TRBJ2-7
V: TRBV5-4
size: .
CDR3: ASSMGPRDVYEQY

J: TRBJ2-7
V: TRBV10-3
size: .
CDR3: AIKGQGTYEQY

J: TRBJ1-3
V: TRBV5-1
size: .
CDR3: ASSTDRGSNTIY

J: TRBJ1-3
V: TRBV7-9
size: .
CDR3: ASSIREDSGNTIY

J: TRBJ1-5
V: TRBV28
size: .
CDR3: ASSILFPSSPTRQPQH

J: TRBJ2-7
V: TRBV6-5
size: .
CDR3: ASSYSSGNYEQY

J: TRBJ2-1
V: TRBV10-3
size: .
CDR3: AIGEGGEQF

J: TRBJ2-2
V: TRBV25-1
size: .
CDR3: ASRSLAGGPVGELF

J: TRBJ2-2
V: TRBV5-1
size: .
CDR3: ASSLASGRARRTGELF

J: TRBJ2-5
V: TRBV29-1
size: .
CDR3: SVLASQETQY

J: TRBJ2-5
V: TRBV18
size: .
CDR3: ASSPSGETQY

J: TRBJ1-1
V: TRBV9
size: .
CDR3: ASSTDRGRFTEAF

J: TRBJ1-4
V: TRBV14
size: .
CDR3: ASSQVLGAGSNEKLF

J: TRBJ2-7
V: TRBV5-4
size: .
CDR3: ASSGLTGDEQY

J: TRBJ1-4
V: TRBV29-1
size: .
CDR3: SVLDRVSNEKLF

J: TRBJ2-7
V: TRBV19
size: .
CDR3: ASSILPTALSEQY

J: TRBJ1-3
V: TRBV7-6
size: .
CDR3: ASSLASGGNTIY

J: TRBJ2-7
V: TRBV7-9
size: .
CDR3: ASSSWLAGLAGEQY

J: TRBJ1-1
V: TRBV5-4
size: .
CDR3: ASSLGVSSRAEAF

J: TRBJ2-1
V: TRBV25-1
size: .
CDR3: ASSGKLEKIYNEQF

J: TRBJ2-2
V: TRBV7-8
size: .
CDR3: ASSPPGIGAGELF

J: TRBJ2-1
V: TRBV4-3
size: .
CDR3: ASSQTWTNSYNEQF

J: TRBJ2-3
V: TRBV5-1
size: .
CDR3: ASSNPGDTQY

J: TRBJ2-3
V: TRBV10-3
size: .
CDR3: AIRGVAGVTDTQY